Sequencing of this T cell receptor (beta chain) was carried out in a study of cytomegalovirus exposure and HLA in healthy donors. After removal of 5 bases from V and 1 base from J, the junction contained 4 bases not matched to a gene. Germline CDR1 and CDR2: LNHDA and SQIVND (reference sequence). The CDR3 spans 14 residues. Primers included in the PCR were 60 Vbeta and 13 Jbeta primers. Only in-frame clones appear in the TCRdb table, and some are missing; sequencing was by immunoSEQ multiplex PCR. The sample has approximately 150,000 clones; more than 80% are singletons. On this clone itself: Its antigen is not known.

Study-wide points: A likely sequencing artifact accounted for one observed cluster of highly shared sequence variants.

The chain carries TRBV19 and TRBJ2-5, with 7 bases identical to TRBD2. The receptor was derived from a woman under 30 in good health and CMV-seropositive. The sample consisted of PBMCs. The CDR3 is CASSLIAGQETQYF. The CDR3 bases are TGTGCCAGTAGTTTGATAGCGGGCCAAGAGACCCAGTACTTC.